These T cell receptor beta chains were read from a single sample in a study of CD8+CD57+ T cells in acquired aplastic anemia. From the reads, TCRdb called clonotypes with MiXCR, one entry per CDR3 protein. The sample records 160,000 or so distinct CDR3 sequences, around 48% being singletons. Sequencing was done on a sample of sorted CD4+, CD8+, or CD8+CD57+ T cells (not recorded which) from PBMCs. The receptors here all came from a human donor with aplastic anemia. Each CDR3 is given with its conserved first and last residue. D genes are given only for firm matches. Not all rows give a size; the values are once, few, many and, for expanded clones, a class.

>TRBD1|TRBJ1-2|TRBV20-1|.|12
CSATVRGVGYTF
TGCAGTGCCACGGTCAGGGGGGTCGGCTACACCTTC
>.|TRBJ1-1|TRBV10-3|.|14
CATKAEGRNTEAFF
TGTGCCACCAAGGCGGAGGGCCGGAACACTGAAGCTTTCTTT
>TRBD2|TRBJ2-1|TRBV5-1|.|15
CASSLVLAEYNEQFF
TGCGCCAGCAGCTTGGTTCTAGCGGAGTACAATGAGCAGTTCTTC
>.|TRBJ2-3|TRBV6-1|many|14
CASKPGGVTDTQYF
TGTGCCAGCAAGCCGGGGGGCGTCACAGATACGCAGTATTTT
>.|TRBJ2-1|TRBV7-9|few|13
CASSLLGRNEQFF
TGTGCCAGCAGCTTACTGGGAAGGAATGAGCAGTTCTTC
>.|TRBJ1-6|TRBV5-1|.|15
CASSLDTHKGSPLHF
TGCGCCAGCAGCTTGGACACTCATAAGGGATCACCCCTCCACTTT
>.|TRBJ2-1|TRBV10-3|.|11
CAISGGDEQFF
TGTGCCATCAGTGGGGGCGACGAGCAGTTCTTC
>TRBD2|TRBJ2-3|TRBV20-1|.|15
CSASRLALSRHTQYF
TGCAGTGCTAGTCGACTAGCCCTTTCTAGGCATACGCAGTATTTT
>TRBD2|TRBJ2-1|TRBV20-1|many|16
CSARSTQNSGSNEQFF
TGCAGTGCTAGATCGACCCAGAATAGCGGGAGCAATGAGCAGTTCTTC
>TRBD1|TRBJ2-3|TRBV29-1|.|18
CSVASGQSDPGNTDTQYF
TGCAGCGTGGCGTCGGGACAGTCAGACCCAGGCAACACAGATACGCAGTATTTT
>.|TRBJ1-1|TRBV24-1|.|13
CATSDDGHTEAFF
TGCGCCACCAGTGATGATGGACACACTGAAGCTTTCTTT
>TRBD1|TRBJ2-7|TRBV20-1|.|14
CSAAHGQARYEQYF
TGCAGTGCGGCCCACGGACAGGCTAGATACGAGCAGTACTTC
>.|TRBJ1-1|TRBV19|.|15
CASSIGAGMNTEAFF
TGTGCCAGTAGTATTGGGGCAGGGATGAACACTGAAGCTTTCTTT
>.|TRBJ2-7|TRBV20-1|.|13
CSARDRYSYEQYF
TGCAGTGCTAGAGATCGATACTCCTACGAGCAGTACTTC
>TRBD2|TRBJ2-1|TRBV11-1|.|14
CASSFRAGGGEQFF
TGTGCCAGCAGCTTTCGGGCGGGAGGAGGTGAGCAGTTCTTC
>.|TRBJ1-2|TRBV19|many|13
CASSIETGYGYTF
TGTGCCAGTAGTATAGAGACTGGCTATGGCTACACCTTC
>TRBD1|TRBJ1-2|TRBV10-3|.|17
CAITGDLWTGENYGYTF
TGTGCCATCACCGGGGACCTTTGGACAGGGGAGAACTATGGCTACACCTTC
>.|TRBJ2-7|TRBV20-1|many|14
CSARDWSGRYEQYF
TGCAGTGCTAGAGACTGGTCGGGAAGGTACGAGCAGTACTTC
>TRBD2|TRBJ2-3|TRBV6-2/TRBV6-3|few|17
CASSYGEGPRYTDTQYF
TGTGCCAGCAGTTACGGGGAGGGGCCCCGGTACACAGATACGCAGTATTTT
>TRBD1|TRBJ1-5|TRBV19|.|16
CASSMRDSSSTDTQHF
TGTGCCAGTAGTATGCGGGACAGTTCTAGCACAGATACGCAGCATTTT
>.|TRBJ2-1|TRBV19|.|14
CASTEGSSYNEQFF
TGTGCCAGTACGGAAGGGAGCTCCTACAATGAGCAGTTCTTC
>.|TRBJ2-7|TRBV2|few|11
CASMGGSEQYF
TGTGCCAGCATGGGTGGAAGCGAGCAGTACTTC
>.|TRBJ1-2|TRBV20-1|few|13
CSAGGLPGYGYTF
TGCAGCGCCGGGGGGCTCCCGGGATATGGCTACACCTTC
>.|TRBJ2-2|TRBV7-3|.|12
CASTKTTGELFF
TGTGCCAGCACCAAGACTACCGGGGAGCTGTTTTTT
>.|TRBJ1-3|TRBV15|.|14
CATSRRGSGNTIYF
TGTGCCACCAGCAGACGAGGCTCTGGAAACACCATATATTTT
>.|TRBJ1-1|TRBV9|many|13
CASSPSGGLEAFF
TGTGCCAGCAGCCCGAGTGGAGGCCTTGAAGCTTTCTTT
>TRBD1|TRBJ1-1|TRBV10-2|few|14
CASSGTGGGFEAFF
TGCGCCAGCAGCGGGACAGGGGGCGGATTTGAAGCTTTCTTT
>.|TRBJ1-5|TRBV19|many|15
CASSSPFRANQPQHF
TGTGCCAGTAGTTCCCCTTTCCGGGCAAATCAGCCCCAGCATTTT
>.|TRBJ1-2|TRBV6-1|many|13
CASTATGGGGYTF
TGTGCCAGCACCGCCACCGGGGGGGGTGGCTACACCTTC
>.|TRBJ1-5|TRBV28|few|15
CASRRGGTTDQPQHF
TGTGCCAGCAGGCGAGGGGGGACAACTGATCAGCCCCAGCATTTT
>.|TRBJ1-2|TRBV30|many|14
CAWMSGILNYGYTF
TGTGCCTGGATGAGCGGAATATTGAACTATGGCTACACCTTC
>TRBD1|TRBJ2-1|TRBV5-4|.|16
CASSLSQGAPGNEQFF
TGTGCCAGCAGCTTGTCCCAGGGGGCGCCGGGGAATGAGCAGTTCTTC
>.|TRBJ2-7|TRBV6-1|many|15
CASRASGTPPYEQYF
TGTGCCAGCAGGGCGAGCGGGACACCTCCCTACGAGCAGTACTTC
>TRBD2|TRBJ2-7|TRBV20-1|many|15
CSARGPGTSLHEQYF
TGCAGTGCTAGAGGCCCGGGGACTAGTCTGCACGAGCAGTACTTC
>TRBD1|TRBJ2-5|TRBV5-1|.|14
CASSTRDSQETQYF
TGCGCCAGCAGCACGAGGGACAGCCAAGAGACCCAGTACTTC
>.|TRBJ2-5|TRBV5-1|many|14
CASSPERGEETQYF
TGCGCCAGCAGCCCAGAGAGAGGAGAAGAGACCCAGTACTTC
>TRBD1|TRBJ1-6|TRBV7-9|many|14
CASSGQGGNSPLHF
TGTGCCAGCAGCGGACAGGGAGGTAATTCACCCCTCCACTTT
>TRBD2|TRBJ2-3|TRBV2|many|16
CASNPELAARTDTQYF
TGTGCCAGCAACCCCGAACTAGCGGCCCGCACAGATACGCAGTATTTT
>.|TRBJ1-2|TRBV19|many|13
CASSSGAGYGYTF
TGTGCCAGTAGTTCGGGGGCTGGGTATGGCTACACCTTC
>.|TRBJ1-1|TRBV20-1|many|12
CSARDSNLEAFF
TGCAGTGCCAGAGACAGTAATCTTGAAGCTTTCTTT
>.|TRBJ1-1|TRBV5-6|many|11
CASSFDYEAFF
TGTGCCAGCAGCTTCGACTATGAAGCTTTCTTT
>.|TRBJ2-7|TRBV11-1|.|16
CASTSDEQGHNYEQYF
TGTGCCAGCACCTCCGACGAACAGGGACACAACTACGAGCAGTACTTC
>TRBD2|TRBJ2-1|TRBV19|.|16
CASSAPGTSSGNEQFF
TGTGCCAGTAGTGCACCCGGGACTAGCTCGGGCAATGAGCAGTTCTTC
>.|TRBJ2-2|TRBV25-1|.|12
CASSDLHGELFF
TGTGCCAGCAGTGATCTTCACGGGGAGCTGTTTTTT
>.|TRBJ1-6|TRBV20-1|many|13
CSASGGGNSPLHF
TGCAGTGCTAGTGGGGGTGGGAATTCACCCCTCCACTTT
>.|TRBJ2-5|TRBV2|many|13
CASSGTGEETQYF
TGTGCCAGCAGTGGGACCGGAGAAGAGACCCAGTACTTC
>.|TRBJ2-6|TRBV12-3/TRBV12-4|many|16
CASSLTGPSGANVLTF
TGTGCCAGCAGTTTGACGGGACCCTCTGGGGCCAACGTCCTGACTTTC
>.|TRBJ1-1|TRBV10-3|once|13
CAISGVGDAEAFF
TGTGCCATCAGTGGTGTAGGGGACGCTGAAGCTTTCTTT
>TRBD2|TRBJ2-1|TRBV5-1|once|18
CASSLRTSGSFIWNEQFF
TGCGCCAGCAGCTTAAGGACTAGCGGGAGTTTCATCTGGAATGAGCAGTTCTTC
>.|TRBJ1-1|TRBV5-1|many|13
CASSFSGNTEAFF
TGCGCCAGCAGCTTCTCTGGGAACACTGAAGCTTTCTTT
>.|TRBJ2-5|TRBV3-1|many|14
CASSQAGGRETQYF
TGTGCCAGCAGCCAAGCTGGGGGGCGAGAGACCCAGTACTTC
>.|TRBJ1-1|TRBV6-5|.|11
CASSYSGEAFF
TGTGCCAGCAGTTATTCGGGTGAAGCTTTCTTT
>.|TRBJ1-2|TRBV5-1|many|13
CASSQTPNYGYTF
TGCGCCAGCAGCCAGACACCAAACTATGGCTACACCTTC
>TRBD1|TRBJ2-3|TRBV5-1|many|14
CASSPYRGPDTQYF
TGCGCCAGCAGCCCATACAGGGGCCCAGATACGCAGTATTTT
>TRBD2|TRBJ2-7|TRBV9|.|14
CASSVTSDSYEQYF
TGTGCCAGCAGCGTGACTAGCGATAGCTACGAGCAGTACTTC